The TCR beta chain under discussion was sequenced for a study of blood T cell repertoires in COVID-19 (TCRdb year 2020). A note on the overall study: Collaborator samples came from the United States, Italy and Spain and covered acute and convalescent phases of COVID-19. Samples came from the ongoing ImmuneRACE study (first 160 participants) plus 1,254 subjects from 6 global collaborators. Deeply sampled blood TCRbeta repertoires from subjects exposed to, actively infected with, or recovered from COVID-19 were included in the dataset. The material from the prospective study consisted of cDNA or gDNA derived from T cells, B-cell-depleted T cells, or PBMCs. Sample metadata almost always included a de-identified subject ID, COVID-19 status, age in years and sex. HLA class I and class II types, where available, came from metadata supplied by the sample provider rather than from assay-based typing. A freely available public database, intended as a resource for researchers studying the immune response to SARS-CoV-2, is where the repertoires were released. The research as a whole found: The quantity of clinical and demographic metadata differed by source and by participant and was supplied without curation.

To note about this clone: Its antigen is currently not known. No clone much larger than this one lies a single base away; base qualities are absent.

Inclusive of the bounding cysteine and phenylalanine, the CDR3 is 16 residues long. The only DNA kept is the CDR3, 48 bases in frame from the first base. Based on the germline V gene, the CDR1 and CDR2 sequences are MGHDK and SYGVNS. V loses 2 bases of germline sequence and J loses 5 bases, and the interval between the two ends is 15 bases. TCRbeta CDR3 regions were amplified from genomic DNA by means of the immunoSEQ Assay, a bias-controlled multiplex PCR. In the source study's methods: Nucleated cell counts per sample were estimated from amplification of reference gene primers within the assay. Sequence reads were collapsed and filtered to measure the absolute abundance of every unique TCRbeta CDR3 rearrangement. For each sample, productive Simpson clonality was calculated as the square root of Simpson's diversity index over productive rearrangements. TCRdb holds this immuneACCESS table with in-frame rearrangements only. Some clones are missing; in checked studies, unresolved V genes explain under half, and the rest has no known cause. V and J calls and clone size are copied from that table; D and trimming were computed from the DNA. A total of 50,000 to 65,000 clones appear in this sample, about 90% of them only once. The ten largest account for about 7.3% of the sample.

Collaborating institutions collected whole blood in K2EDTA tubes following their own protocols. For TCRbeta analysis, collaborators shipped samples as frozen whole blood, isolated PBMCs, or DNA extracted from either of those sample types. The specimen was peripheral blood. The receptor was isolated from a woman between 55 and 75 years old with active or convalescent COVID-19. This chain is built from TRBV25-1 and TRBJ2-2; the D gene is not confidently resolved. The sequenced DNA is TGTGCCAGCAGTGAAGGCTCCGGAGTCGGGACCGGGGAGCTGTTTTTT. This is translated as CASSEGSGVGTGELFF.